This T cell receptor beta chain was captured in a study of metastatic and nonmetastatic thyroid tumors. Study-level results: Compared with benign nodules, malignant thyroid tumors were reported to have significantly higher TCR beta diversity in both blood and tumor.

Patients were all untreated before their thyroid surgery. This clone was picked up many times. The antigen remains undetermined. TCRdb re-called clones via MiXCR from the PCR reads. The sample carries 22,000 or so clones, roughly 36% recorded once. The CDR3 runs 17 residues. Trimming removed 0 bases at V and 2 bases at J, with 14 bases between. Germline V gives CDR1 LGHNA, CDR2 YSLEER. The material sequenced was blood. The chain is built from TRBV4-3 and TRBJ1-3; the D is unclear. The sequence derives from a male donor with papillary thyroid cancer or a benign thyroid nodule (not recorded which). Some clones in this sample may be carry-over from other donors' samples. CDR3 loop: CASSQDPWGPPGNTIYF. In nucleotides, the CDR3 is TGCGCCAGCAGCCAAGATCCTTGGGGTCCCCCTGGAAACACCATATATTTT.